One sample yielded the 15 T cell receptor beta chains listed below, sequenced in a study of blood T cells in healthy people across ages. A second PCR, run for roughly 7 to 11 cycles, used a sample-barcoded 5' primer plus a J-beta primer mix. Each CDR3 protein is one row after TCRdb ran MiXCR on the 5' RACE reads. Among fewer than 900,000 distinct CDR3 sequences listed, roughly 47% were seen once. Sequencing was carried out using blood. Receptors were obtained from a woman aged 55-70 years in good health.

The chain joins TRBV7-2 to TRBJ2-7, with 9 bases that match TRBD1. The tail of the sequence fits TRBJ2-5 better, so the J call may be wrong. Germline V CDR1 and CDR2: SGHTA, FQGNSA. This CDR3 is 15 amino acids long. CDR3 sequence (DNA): TGTGCCAGCAGCCCTCAGGGACAGGGTATCGAGACCCAGTACTTC. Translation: CASSPQGQGIETQYF.

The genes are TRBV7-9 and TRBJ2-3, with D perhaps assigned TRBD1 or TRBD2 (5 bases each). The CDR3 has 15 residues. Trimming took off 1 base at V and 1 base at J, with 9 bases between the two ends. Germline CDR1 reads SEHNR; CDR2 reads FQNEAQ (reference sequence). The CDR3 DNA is TGTGCCAGCAGCTTAGAGGGACCCCGCACAGATACGCAGTATTTT. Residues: CASSLEGPRTDTQYF.

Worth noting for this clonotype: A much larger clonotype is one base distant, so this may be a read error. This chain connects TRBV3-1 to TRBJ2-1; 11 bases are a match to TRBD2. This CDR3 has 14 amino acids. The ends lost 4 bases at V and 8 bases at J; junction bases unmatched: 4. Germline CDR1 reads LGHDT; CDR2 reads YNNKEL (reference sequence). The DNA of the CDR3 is TGTGCCAGCAGCCGTGGGACTAGCGGAGATGAGCAGTTCTTC. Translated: CASSRGTSGDEQFF.

DNA for the CDR3: TGTGCCAGCAGCCCCGCTGGGGGACAGCAGTTCTTC. Its translation is CASSPAGGQQFF. The gene calls are TRBV9 and TRBJ2-1; D might be TRBD1 or TRBD2, each matching 5 bases. CDR3 length equals 12 residues. Germline CDR1 and CDR2: SGDLS and YYNGEE. The V gene lost 4 bases and the J gene lost 11 bases, with 13 bases spanning the gap.

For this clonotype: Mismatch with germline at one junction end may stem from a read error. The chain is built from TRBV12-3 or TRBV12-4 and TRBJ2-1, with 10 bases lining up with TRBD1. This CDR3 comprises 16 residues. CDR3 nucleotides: TGTGCCAGCAGAGACAGGGGGCGGGGGTTCTACAATAAGCAGTTCTTC. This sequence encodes CASRDRGRGFYNKQFF.

DNA for the CDR3: TGCGCCAGCAGCCAAGTGGGGTGGGGGGCGTACAATGAGCAGTTCTTC. It translates to CASSQVGWGAYNEQFF. The rearrangement joins TRBV4-1 to TRBJ2-1; D may be TRBD1 or TRBD2 (6 bases each). The CDR3 is 16 amino acids. V was cut by 1 base and J by 4 bases, with 14 bases left in between. Germline CDR1 MGHRA, CDR2 YSYEKL.

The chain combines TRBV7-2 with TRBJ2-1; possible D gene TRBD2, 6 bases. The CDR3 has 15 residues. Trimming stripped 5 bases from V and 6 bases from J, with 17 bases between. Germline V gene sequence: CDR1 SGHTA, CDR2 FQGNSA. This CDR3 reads CASSPGTHHLNEQFF. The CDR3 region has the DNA TGTGCCAGCAGCCCCGGGACTCATCATCTCAATGAGCAGTTCTTC.

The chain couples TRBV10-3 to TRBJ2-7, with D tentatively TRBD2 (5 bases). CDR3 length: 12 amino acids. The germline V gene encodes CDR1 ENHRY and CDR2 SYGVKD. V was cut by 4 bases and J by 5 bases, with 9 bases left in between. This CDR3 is CAISGTADEQYF. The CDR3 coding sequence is TGTGCCATCAGTGGGACTGCCGACGAGCAGTACTTC.

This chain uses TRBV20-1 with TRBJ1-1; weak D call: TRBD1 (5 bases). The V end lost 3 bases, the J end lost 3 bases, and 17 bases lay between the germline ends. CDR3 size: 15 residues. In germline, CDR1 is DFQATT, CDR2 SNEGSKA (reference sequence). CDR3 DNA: TGCAGTGCTAGGACTGTAATGGGGCAGGACACTGAAGCTTTCTTT. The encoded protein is CSARTVMGQDTEAFF.

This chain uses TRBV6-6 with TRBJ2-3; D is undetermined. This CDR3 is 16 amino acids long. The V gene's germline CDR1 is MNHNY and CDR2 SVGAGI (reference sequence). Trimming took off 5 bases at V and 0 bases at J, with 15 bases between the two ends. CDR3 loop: CASSSLRTDSTDTQYF. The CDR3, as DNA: TGTGCCAGCAGTAGCCTCCGGACGGATAGCACAGATACGCAGTATTTT.

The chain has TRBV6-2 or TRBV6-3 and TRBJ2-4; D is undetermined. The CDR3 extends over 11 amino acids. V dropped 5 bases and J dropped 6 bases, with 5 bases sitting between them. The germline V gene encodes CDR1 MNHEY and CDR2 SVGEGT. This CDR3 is CASSPGNIQYF. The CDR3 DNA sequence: TGTGCCAGCAGTCCGGGAAACATTCAGTACTTC.

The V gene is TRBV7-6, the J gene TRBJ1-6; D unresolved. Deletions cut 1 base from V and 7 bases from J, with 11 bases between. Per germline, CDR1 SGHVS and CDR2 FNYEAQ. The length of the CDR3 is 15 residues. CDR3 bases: TGTGCCAGCAGCTTAGATAGCAGCGGGAATTCACCCCTCCACTTT. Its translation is CASSLDSSGNSPLHF.

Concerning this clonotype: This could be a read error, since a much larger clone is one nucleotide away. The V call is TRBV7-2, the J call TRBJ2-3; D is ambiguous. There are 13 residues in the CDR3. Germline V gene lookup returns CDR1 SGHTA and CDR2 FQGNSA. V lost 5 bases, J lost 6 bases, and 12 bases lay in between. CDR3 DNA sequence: TGTGCCAGCAGCCCCCAAATGCGCGATACGCAGTATTTT. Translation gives CASSPQMRDTQYF.

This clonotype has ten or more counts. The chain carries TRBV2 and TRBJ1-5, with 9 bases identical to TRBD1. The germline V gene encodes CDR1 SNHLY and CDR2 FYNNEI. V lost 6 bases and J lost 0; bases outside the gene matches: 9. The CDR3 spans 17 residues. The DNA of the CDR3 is TGTGCCAGCAGCGCCGGGACAGGGCTTTATAGCAATCAGCCCCAGCATTTT. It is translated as CASSAGTGLYSNQPQHF.

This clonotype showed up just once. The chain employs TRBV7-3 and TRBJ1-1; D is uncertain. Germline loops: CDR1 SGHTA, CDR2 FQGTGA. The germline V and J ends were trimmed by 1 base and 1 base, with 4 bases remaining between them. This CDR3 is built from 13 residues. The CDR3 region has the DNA TGTGCCAGCAGCTTAAGTTCGAACACTGAAGCTTTCTTT. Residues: CASSLSSNTEAFF.